The 5 T cell receptor beta chains in this list originate from one sample, sequenced in a study of blood T cell repertoires in COVID-19. The data were produced by immunoSEQ multiplex PCR, yet TCRdb's version contains in-frame clones alone and is incomplete. The sample includes approximately 110,000 clones, 85% of them seen just once. The sequenced material came from peripheral blood. These receptors came from a human donor in a cohort sampled during active COVID-19.

This clone was detected a few times. The chain recombines TRBV6-5 with TRBJ1-5; no clear D gene. CDR1 and CDR2 (germline): MNHEY, SVGAGI. The CDR3 spans 15 residues. Trimming cost V 6 bases and J 0 bases, with 12 bases left between them. In DNA, the CDR3 is TGTGCCAGCAGCCAAAGACACCATAGCAATCAGCCCCAGCATTTT. Protein sequence: CASSQRHHSNQPQHF.

The chain employs TRBV24-1 and TRBJ2-5, with D possibly matching TRBD2 (5 bases). CDR1 and CDR2 (germline): KGHDR, SFDVKD. V was cut by 9 bases and J by 2 bases, with 12 bases left in between. The CDR3 is 13 residues long. CDR3 sequence (DNA): TGTGCCACCGGATTAGGGAGTCAAGAGACCCAGTACTTC. Encoded protein: CATGLGSQETQYF.

V and J are TRBV7-2 and TRBJ2-3, with 7 nucleotides matching TRBD2. Losses at the gene ends were 3 bases for V and 2 bases for J; bases not matched to a gene: 5. This CDR3 is built from 15 residues. CDR1 SGHTA and CDR2 FQGNSA come from the germline V gene. The CDR3 DNA sequence: TGTGCCAGCAGCTTTTCAGCGGGACTCACAGATACGCAGTATTTT. Its protein product is CASSFSAGLTDTQYF.

This chain connects TRBV6-5 to TRBJ1-3; D call uncertain. Per germline, CDR1 MNHEY and CDR2 SVGAGI. V lost 6 bases to trimming and J lost 7 bases, with 16 bases between them. The CDR3 sequence is 14 residues long. In nucleotides, the CDR3 is TGTGCCAGCAGCAACCCCAACGTGAGGAACACCATATATTTT. Its translation is CASSNPNVRNTIYF.

The CDR3 nucleotides are TGTGCCAGCAGCAAAGTGACCGGGACAGGGTTTTTCGTCGGGGAGCTGTTTTTT. This sequence encodes CASSKVTGTGFFVGELFF. This chain uses TRBV21-1 with TRBJ2-2; TRBD1, the table's D call, was not compared with the DNA. TRBV21-1 is shown as a pseudogene. The CDR3 has 18 amino acids.